The sequence of this TCR beta chain was determined in a study of shared clonotypes between healthy human individuals. Assay: immunoSEQ multiplex PCR; the TCRdb copy retains only in-frame clones and omits some. This table has fewer than 500,000 clones, roughly 85% appearing once. Germline-derived CDR1 and CDR2 are SGDLS and YYNGEE. The CDR3 spans 15 residues. V dropped 0 bases and J dropped 0 bases, with 7 bases sitting between them. The specimen sequenced was PBMCs. The origin of this receptor is a middle-aged woman in good health. Some clones in this sample may be carry-over from other donors' samples. The chain combines TRBV9 with TRBJ1-5; D not certain. In DNA, the CDR3 is TGTGCCAGCAGCGTAGACCCCCATAGCAATCAGCCCCAGCATTTT. This codes for CASSVDPHSNQPQHF.